The next 28 T cell receptor beta chains were all read from a single sample in a study of blood T cell repertoires in COVID-19. Sequencing used immunoSEQ multiplex PCR; TCRdb keeps in-frame clones, though not all of them. Among about 140,000 clones, about 90% were seen once, and the ten largest hold 1.5%. Material: peripheral blood. Receptor source: a woman aged 55-69 years with acute or convalescent COVID-19.

CDR3 sequence: CASTLGGGGTGELFF. The CDR3 DNA sequence: TGTGCCAGCACCCTCGGGGGCGGGGGAACCGGGGAGCTGTTTTTT. The rearrangement links TRBV7-3 to TRBJ2-2; a possible D gene is TRBD2 (7 bases). V shed 7 bases and J shed 5 bases, with 17 bases lying between them. The CDR3 spans 15 residues. From germline, CDR1 is SGHTA and CDR2 FQGTGA.

This chain uses TRBV5-1 with TRBJ1-4; D is perhaps TRBD1 (5 bases). With 0 bases removed from V and 6 bases from J, the gap between germline ends came to 9 bases. Germline values: CDR1 SGHRS, CDR2 YFSETQ. This CDR3 spans 14 amino acids. In DNA, the CDR3 is TGCGCCAGCAGCTTGGGACCGGGGGATGAAAAACTGTTTTTT. Translation: CASSLGPGDEKLFF.

V gene TRBV7-9 combines with J gene TRBJ2-3; possible D gene TRBD2, 7 bases. V lost 8 bases, J lost 1 base, and 16 bases lay in between. CDR1 SEHNR and CDR2 FQNEAQ come from the germline V gene (reference sequence). The CDR3 is made up of 15 amino acids. The CDR3 reads CASGRGGAGTDTQYF. DNA of the CDR3: TGTGCCAGCGGACGCGGGGGCGCGGGCACAGATACGCAGTATTTT.

The rearrangement uses TRBV7-8 and TRBJ2-3, with 14 bases aligning to TRBD2. The CDR3 consists of 17 residues. The junction had 9 bases not matched to a gene; V was cut back by 5 bases and J by 5 bases. The germline V gene encodes CDR1 SGHVS and CDR2 FQNEAQ. The CDR3 reads CASSRRLAGGPGDTQYF. In DNA form, the CDR3 reads TGTGCCAGCAGCCGGAGACTAGCGGGGGGGCCGGGAGATACGCAGTATTTT.

The chain recombines TRBV19 with TRBJ2-7, with 7 bases fitting TRBD1. The germline gives CDR1 LNHDA, CDR2 SQIVND (reference sequence). J was trimmed by 2 bases and V by 3 bases; bases with no gene match: 7. The CDR3 runs to 15 residues. This CDR3 reads CASSMSTGVAYEQYF. CDR3 DNA: TGTGCCAGTAGTATGAGTACAGGGGTCGCCTACGAGCAGTACTTC. The full variable domain, rest sourced from reference TRBV19 and TRBJ2-7, is DGGITQSPKYLFRKEGQNVTLSCEQNLNHDAMYWYRQDPGQGLRLIYYSQIVNDFQKGDIAEGYSVSREKKESFPLTVTSAQKNPTAFYLCASSMSTGVAYEQYFGPGTRLTVT.

Notes on this clone: The DNA is left out, because the CDR3 cannot be placed on it with certainty; the CDR3 is given as TCRdb lists it. The chain carries TRBV28 and TRBJ1-5; the table's D call of TRBD1 was not tested on the DNA. The CDR3 is made up of 14 amino acids, end residues included. Germline assignment: CDR1 MDHEN and CDR2 SYDVKM. This CDR3 is CASILGRVNQPQHF.

The rearrangement uses TRBV6-2 or TRBV6-3 and TRBJ1-1; possible D gene TRBD1, 6 bases. The ends were cut back, 2 bases at V and 2 bases at J, with 15 bases in the middle. From germline, CDR1 is MNHEY and CDR2 SVGEGT. CDR3 length: 16 amino acids. The CDR3 loop is CASSYRITGSNTEAFF. CDR3 nucleotides: TGTGCCAGCAGTTACCGCATAACAGGGTCAAACACTGAAGCTTTCTTT.

This clone was seen once. DNA for the CDR3: TGTGCCAGCAGCTTAGGTGGGACTAGCGGGGGTGAGACCCAGTACTTC. Its translation is CASSLGGTSGGETQYF. The chain links TRBV7-2 to TRBJ2-5; TRBD2 matches 14 bases. Germline V lookup: CDR1 SGHTA, CDR2 FQGNSA. The J segment lost 5 bases and the V segment lost 1 base, leaving 3 bases of the junction unmatched. The CDR3 consists of 16 residues.

The genes are TRBV14 and TRBJ2-3; D is ambiguous. Germline CDR1 SGHDN, CDR2 FVKESK. Trimming took 0 bases from V and 0 from J, leaving 4 bases between them. CDR3 length: 14 amino acids. The CDR3 DNA sequence: TGTGCCAGCAGCCAAGATTTAAGCACAGATACGCAGTATTTT. Its translation is CASSQDLSTDTQYF.

The chain is built from TRBV5-4 and TRBJ1-3; weak D call: TRBD1 (5 bases). This CDR3 spans 14 amino acids. V gave up 6 bases and J gave up 3 bases, with 13 bases separating them. Germline V gene sequence: CDR1 SGHNT, CDR2 YYREEE (reference sequence). DNA of the CDR3: TGTGCCAGCAACGCATGGGGGGGTGGAAACACCATATATTTT. Its protein is CASNAWGGGNTIYF. Full variable domain (rest looked up from reference TRBV5-4 and TRBJ1-3): ETGVTQSPTHLIKTRGQQVTLRCSSQSGHNTVSWYQQALGQGPQFIFQYYREEENGRGNFPPRFSGLQFPNYSSELNVNALELDDSALYLCASNAWGGGNTIYFGEGSWLTVV.

V usage is TRBV29-1 and J usage is TRBJ2-3; 10 nucleotides align to TRBD2. CDR1 and CDR2 from the germline V gene are SQVTM and ANQGSEA. J gave up 7 bases and V 4 bases, and 11 bases lay outside the gene matches. This CDR3 contains 15 residues. CDR3 sequence (DNA): TGCAGCGTTGGTCTCCTAGCGGGGGCGGGGAATACGCAGTATTTT. Protein sequence: CSVGLLAGAGNTQYF.

The chain uses TRBV6-2 or TRBV6-3 and TRBJ2-1; a weak D match, TRBD2 (6 bases). The CDR3 contains 15 residues. The V end lost 2 bases, the J end lost 0 bases, and 8 bases lay between the germline ends. Germline lookup yields CDR1 MNHEY and CDR2 SVGEGT. The CDR3 nucleotides read TGTGCCAGCAGTTACGGGGGGAGCTCCTACAATGAGCAGTTCTTC. It codes for CASSYGGSSYNEQFF.

The chain employs TRBV3-1 (or the pseudogene TRBV3-2) and TRBJ1-1; D not certain. The germline CDR1 and CDR2 sequences are LGHDT and YNNKEL (reference sequence). With 0 bases removed from V and 0 bases from J, the gap between germline ends came to 23 bases. The CDR3 loop spans 20 amino acids. For the CDR3, the DNA is TGTGCCAGCAGCCAAGATCCCGCGGCTCCCCTCAACCCGATGAACACTGAAGCTTTCTTT. Its protein product is CASSQDPAAPLNPMNTEAFF.

Only a few counts were recorded for this clone. V is TRBV10-3 and J is TRBJ2-6; 9 positions match TRBD1. Germline CDR1 ENHRY, CDR2 SYGVKD. Trimming took 3 bases from V and 2 from J; bases not matched to a gene: 2. CDR3 length: 16 residues. The CDR3 sequence: CAISEQGATGANVLTF. The DNA of the CDR3 is TGTGCCATCAGTGAACAGGGGGCGACTGGGGCCAACGTCCTGACTTTC.

This clone occurred a few times. The V gene is TRBV19, the J gene TRBJ1-1, with 8 positions matching TRBD1. Germline CDR1 is LNHDA and CDR2 is SQIVND (reference sequence). This CDR3 is 16 amino acids long. V shed 3 bases and J 5 bases; nucleotides not matched to a gene: 11. The CDR3 nucleotides are TGTGCCAGTAGTATCACCCGACGGACAGGGAGGACTGAAGCTTTCTTT. Translating gives CASSITRRTGRTEAFF.

The chain recombines TRBV7-9 with TRBJ1-3; 7 bases line up with TRBD1. Germline CDR1 is SEHNR and CDR2 is FQNEAQ (reference sequence). This CDR3 contains 15 residues. The ends lost 7 bases at V and 2 bases at J; junction bases unmatched: 8. The CDR3 DNA reads as TGTGCCAGCACCCTTAGCGGGACAGCTGGAAACACCATATATTTT. This translates into CASTLSGTAGNTIYF.

V is TRBV2 and J is TRBJ2-3, with 10 bases aligning to TRBD2. Germline lookup yields CDR1 SNHLY and CDR2 FYNNEI. With V trimmed by 2 bases and J by 7 bases, 6 bases remained unmatched. This CDR3 has 15 amino acids. This chain's CDR3 is CASSELLAGGHTQYF. CDR3 sequence (DNA): TGTGCCAGCAGTGAACTATTAGCGGGGGGTCATACGCAGTATTTT.

The genes are TRBV7-9 and TRBJ1-1; perhaps TRBD1 as D (6 bases). The germline CDR1 and CDR2 sequences are SEHNR and FQNEAQ (reference sequence). This CDR3 region has 15 residues. V was shortened by 0 bases and J by 3 bases, with 11 bases between the two germline ends. The CDR3 DNA reads as TGTGCCAGCAGCTTAGCGGGGGCGAGGGACACTGAAGCTTTCTTT. It is translated as CASSLAGARDTEAFF.

The V call is TRBV4-1, the J call TRBJ2-3; 7 bases are shared with TRBD2. Germline V gene data show CDR1 as MGHRA and CDR2 as YSYEKL. The CDR3 is made up of 12 amino acids. Trimming removed 4 bases from V and 6 bases from J; junction bases left unmatched: 1. The CDR3 coding sequence is TGCGCCAGCAGCCCAGCGGGGGATACGCAGTATTTT. Amino acids: CASSPAGDTQYF.

The gene calls are TRBV19 and TRBJ1-4; TRBD1 might be the D (6 bases). The CDR3 spans 13 residues. The germline V gene encodes CDR1 LNHDA and CDR2 SQIVND (reference sequence). The V and J ends lost 6 bases and 3 bases respectively, with 8 bases between them. Here the CDR3 reads CASRDRANEKLFF. The CDR3 DNA reads as TGTGCCAGTAGGGACAGAGCTAATGAAAAACTGTTTTTT.

V and J are TRBV18 and TRBJ2-7; D unclear. CDR3 length: 13 amino acids. Trimming shortened V by 0 bases and J by 2 bases, and 5 bases separated the two germline ends. Germline CDR1 and CDR2: KGHSH and LQKENI. The CDR3 loop reads CASSPPDTYEQYF. As DNA, the CDR3 is TGTGCCAGCTCACCACCCGACACCTACGAGCAGTACTTC.

The genes are TRBV5-4 and TRBJ1-2, with 10 positions matching TRBD1. The junction had 7 bases not matched to a gene; V was cut back by 4 bases and J by 4 bases. Germline V gene data show CDR1 as SGHNT and CDR2 as YYREEE (reference sequence). The CDR3 extends over 15 amino acids. CDR3 sequence (DNA): TGTGCCAGCAGCCCGCGAGACAGGGGGCTCTATGGCTACACCTTC. Translated: CASSPRDRGLYGYTF.

The V call is TRBV12-3 or TRBV12-4, the J call TRBJ2-5; tentatively, D is TRBD2 (7 bases). This CDR3 is 13 amino acids long. Trimming took 6 bases from V and 4 from J, leaving 12 bases between them. CDR3: CASSRGGGETQYF. In DNA, the CDR3 is TGTGCCAGCAGCCGAGGGGGGGGAGAGACCCAGTACTTC.

The V call is TRBV5-1, the J call TRBJ2-6, with D possibly matching TRBD2 (6 bases). CDR3 length: 16 amino acids. The germline CDR1 and CDR2 sequences are SGHRS and YFSETQ. V lost 1 base to trimming and J lost 3 bases, with 11 bases between them. The CDR3 here is CASSLIGGVGANVLTF. CDR3 nucleotides: TGCGCCAGCAGCTTGATAGGCGGGGTTGGGGCCAACGTCCTGACTTTC.

The V gene is TRBV28, the J gene TRBJ2-5; no clear D. The V gene lost 4 bases and the J gene lost 5 bases, with 8 bases spanning the gap. Germline CDR1 reads MDHEN; CDR2 reads SYDVKM. This CDR3 has 12 amino acids. The CDR3 nucleotides are TGTGCCAGCAGTTCCAGTTTCGAGACCCAGTACTTC. This codes for CASSSSFETQYF.

The chain combines TRBV4-1 with TRBJ1-5, with TRBD1 matching over 7 bases. This CDR3 comprises 17 residues. The germline V gene encodes CDR1 MGHRA and CDR2 YSYEKL. With 3 bases clipped from V and 0 bases from J, the junction kept 8 bases outside the gene matches. CDR3 protein: CASSQEGGRISNQPQHF. In nucleotides, the CDR3 is TGCGCCAGCAGCCAGGAAGGGGGCCGAATTAGCAATCAGCCCCAGCATTTT.

The chain couples TRBV6-6 to TRBJ1-5; a possible D gene is TRBD1 (6 bases). The ends were cut back, 5 bases at V and 2 bases at J, with 13 bases in the middle. This CDR3 region has 15 residues. CDR1 and CDR2 from the germline V gene are MNHNY and SVGAGI (reference sequence). The DNA for the CDR3 is TGTGCCAGCAGTAAACAGGGTGTAGGCAATCAGCCCCAGCATTTT. Its translation is CASSKQGVGNQPQHF.

The chain has TRBV6-6 and TRBJ2-3; the D is unclear. Germline-derived CDR1 and CDR2 are MNHNY and SVGAGI (reference sequence). V lost 0 bases to trimming and J lost 4 bases, with 11 bases between them. The CDR3 has 15 residues. CDR3 sequence reads: CASSYSNRYSDTQYF. The DNA for the CDR3 is TGTGCCAGCAGTTACTCGAACCGATACTCAGATACGCAGTATTTT.